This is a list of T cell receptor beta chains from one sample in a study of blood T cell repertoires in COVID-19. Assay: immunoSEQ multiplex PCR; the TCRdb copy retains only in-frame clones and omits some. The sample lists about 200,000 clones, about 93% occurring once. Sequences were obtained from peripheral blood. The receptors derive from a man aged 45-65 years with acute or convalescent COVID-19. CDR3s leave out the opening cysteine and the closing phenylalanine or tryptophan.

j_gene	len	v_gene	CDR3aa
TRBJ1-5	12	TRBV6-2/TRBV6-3	ASSSQGGGQPQH
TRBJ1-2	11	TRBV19	ASRNQGDYGYT
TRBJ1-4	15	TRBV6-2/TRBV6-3	ASSRPTGPATNEKLF
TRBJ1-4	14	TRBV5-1	ASSLRQGPTNEKLF
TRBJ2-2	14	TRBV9	ARCAKDRTYTGELF
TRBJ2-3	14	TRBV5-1	ASSPYEGRERDTQY
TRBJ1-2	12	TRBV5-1	ASSWGTEKYGYT
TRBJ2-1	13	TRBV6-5	ASSYSGLAGDEQF
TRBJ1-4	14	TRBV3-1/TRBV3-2	ASSLPPATGYEKLF
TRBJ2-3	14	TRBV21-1	ASRQSKLATADTQY
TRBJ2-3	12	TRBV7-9	ASSLTGGADTQY
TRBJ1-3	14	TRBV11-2	ASSPQAAGSGNTIY
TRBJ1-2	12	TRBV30	AWRAGRLRYGYT
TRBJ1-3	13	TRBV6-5	ASSTTPSSGNTIY
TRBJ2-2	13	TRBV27	ASSFTGGNTGELF
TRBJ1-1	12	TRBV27	ASCGQGGVTEAF
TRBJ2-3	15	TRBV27	ASSKEGGRWGTDTQY
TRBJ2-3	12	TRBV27	ASSLSGGSDTQY
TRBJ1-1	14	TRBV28	ASSLLEQGWPSEAF
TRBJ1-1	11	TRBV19	ASRRTDTTEAF
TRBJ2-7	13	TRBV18	ASSVGQGASYEQY
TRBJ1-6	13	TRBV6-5	ASSYTGTANSPLH
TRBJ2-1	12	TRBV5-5	ASSFTPGDNEQF
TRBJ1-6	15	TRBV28	ASSIPIYRGLNSPLH
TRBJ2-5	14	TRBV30	AWSGLAGGAQETQY
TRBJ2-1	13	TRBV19	ASSPLTSGSGEQF
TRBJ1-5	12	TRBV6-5	ASSYTPGRADQH
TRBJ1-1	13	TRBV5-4	ASSPHGTVNTEAF
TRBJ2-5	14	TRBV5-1	ASSSRTSGIGETQY
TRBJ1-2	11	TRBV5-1	ASSPTGFAGYT
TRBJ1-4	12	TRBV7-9	ASSVTGSQEKLF
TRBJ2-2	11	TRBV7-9	ASSITNTGELF
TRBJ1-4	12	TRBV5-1	ASSLTGFNEKLF
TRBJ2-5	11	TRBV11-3	ASSSGLAGTQY
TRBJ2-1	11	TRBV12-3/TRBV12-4	ASSSLDRNEQF
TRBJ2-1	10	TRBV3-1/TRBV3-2	ASSQALAAQF
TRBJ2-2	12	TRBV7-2	ASSPSPGNGELF
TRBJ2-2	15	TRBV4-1	ASSQVQVRGGTGELF
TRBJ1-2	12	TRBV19	ASSRQGSAYGYT
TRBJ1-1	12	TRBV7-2	ASSRRGRGTEAF
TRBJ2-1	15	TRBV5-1	ASSSRTSGRENNEQF
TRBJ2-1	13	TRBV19	ASNSGGSSYNEQF
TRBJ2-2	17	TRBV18	ASSPNGIAGVTDTGELF
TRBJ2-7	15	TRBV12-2	ASRLGPIPRQTYEQY
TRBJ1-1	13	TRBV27	ASSSLTGVNTEAF
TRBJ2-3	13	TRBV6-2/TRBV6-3	ASSYGTGDTDTQY
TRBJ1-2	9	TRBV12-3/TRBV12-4	ASSRQLGYT
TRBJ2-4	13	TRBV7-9	ASSGEGEAKNIQY
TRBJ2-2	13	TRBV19	ASSIDRVVSGELF
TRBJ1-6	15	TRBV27	ASSGTSSRSYNSPLH
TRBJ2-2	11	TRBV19	ASTTGGTGELF
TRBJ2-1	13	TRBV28	ASSLRAGGVNEQF
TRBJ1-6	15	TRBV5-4	ASRFSGTGIYNSPLH
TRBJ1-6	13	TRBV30	AWNSGTGPNSPLH
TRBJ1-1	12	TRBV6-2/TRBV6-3	ASSYLGQGYEAF
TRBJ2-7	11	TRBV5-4	ASSFNREAEQY
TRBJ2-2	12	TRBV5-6	ASSGGDNTGELF
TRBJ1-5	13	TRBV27	ASSFGTDSNQPQH
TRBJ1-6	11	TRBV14	ASSQDYGSPLH
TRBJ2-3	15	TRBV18	ASSPLGLAGIADTQY